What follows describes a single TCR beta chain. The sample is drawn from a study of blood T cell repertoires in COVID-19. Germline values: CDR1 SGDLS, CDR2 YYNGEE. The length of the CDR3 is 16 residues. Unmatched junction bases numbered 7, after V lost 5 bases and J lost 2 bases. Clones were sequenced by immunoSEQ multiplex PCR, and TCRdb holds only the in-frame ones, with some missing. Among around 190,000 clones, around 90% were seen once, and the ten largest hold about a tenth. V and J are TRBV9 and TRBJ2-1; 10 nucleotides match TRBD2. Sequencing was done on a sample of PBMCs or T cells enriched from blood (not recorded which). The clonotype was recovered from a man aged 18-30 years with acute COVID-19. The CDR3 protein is CASSDSGRQTYNEQFF. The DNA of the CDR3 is TGTGCCAGCAGTGATAGCGGGAGGCAAACCTACAATGAGCAGTTCTTC.